This T cell receptor (beta chain) originates from a study of cytomegalovirus exposure and HLA in healthy donors. The study ran its PCR with 60 Vbeta and 13 Jbeta primers. Repertoires were generated with immunoSEQ multiplex PCR, while TCRdb's copy carries only in-frame clones and drops some. Of fewer than 200,000 clones listed, approximately 82% are singletons. The receptor comes from a girl aged 2-10 years in good health and CMV-seropositive. Sequenced sample: PBMCs.

CDR3 coding DNA: TGTGCCAGCAGCTTAGGTAGGACTAACCGTTACGAGCAGTACTTC. Its protein is CASSLGRTNRYEQYF. V and J are TRBV11-2 and TRBJ2-7; a weak D match, TRBD2 (6 bases). The germline gives CDR1 SGHAT, CDR2 FQNNGV. Trimming shortened V by 1 base and J by 4 bases, and 14 bases separated the two germline ends. The length of the CDR3 is 15 residues.